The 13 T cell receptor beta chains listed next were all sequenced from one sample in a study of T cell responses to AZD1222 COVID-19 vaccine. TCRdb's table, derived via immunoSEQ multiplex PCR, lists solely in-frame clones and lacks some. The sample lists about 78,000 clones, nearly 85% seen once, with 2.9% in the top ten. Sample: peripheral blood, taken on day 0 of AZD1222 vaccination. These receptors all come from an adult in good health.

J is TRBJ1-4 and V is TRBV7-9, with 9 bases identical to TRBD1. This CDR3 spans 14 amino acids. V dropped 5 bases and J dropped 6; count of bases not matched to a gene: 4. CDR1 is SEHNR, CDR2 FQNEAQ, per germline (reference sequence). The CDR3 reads CASSRGQGDEKLFF. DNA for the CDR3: TGTGCCAGCAGCCGGGGACAGGGTGATGAAAAACTGTTTTTT.

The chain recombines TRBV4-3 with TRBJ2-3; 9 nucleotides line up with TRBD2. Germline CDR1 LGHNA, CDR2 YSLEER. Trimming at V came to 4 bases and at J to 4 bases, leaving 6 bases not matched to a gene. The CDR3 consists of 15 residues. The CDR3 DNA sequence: TGCGCCAGCAGCCGCACACTAGCGGGTGCAGATACGCAGTATTTT. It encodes CASSRTLAGADTQYF.

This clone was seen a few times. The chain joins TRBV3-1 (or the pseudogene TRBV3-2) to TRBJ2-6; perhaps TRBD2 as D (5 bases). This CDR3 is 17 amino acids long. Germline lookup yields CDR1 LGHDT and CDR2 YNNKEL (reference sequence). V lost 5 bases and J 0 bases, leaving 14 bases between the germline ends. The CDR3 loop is CASSIGIATSGANVLTF. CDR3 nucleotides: TGTGCCAGCAGCATAGGGATAGCGACCTCTGGGGCCAACGTCCTGACTTTC.

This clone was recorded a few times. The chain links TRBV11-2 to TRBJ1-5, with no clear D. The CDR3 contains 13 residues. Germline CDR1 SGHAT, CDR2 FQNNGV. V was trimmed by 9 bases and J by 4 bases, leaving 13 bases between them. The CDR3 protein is CASSTDQNQPQHF. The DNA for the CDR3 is TGTGCCAGTAGTACCGACCAAAATCAGCCCCAGCATTTT.

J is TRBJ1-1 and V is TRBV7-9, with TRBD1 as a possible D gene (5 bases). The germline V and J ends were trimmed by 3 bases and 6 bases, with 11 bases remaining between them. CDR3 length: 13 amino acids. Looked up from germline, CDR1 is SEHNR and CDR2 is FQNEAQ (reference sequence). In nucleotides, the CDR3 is TGTGCCAGCAGCTTGGGGCTGAAGGCTGAAGCTTTCTTT. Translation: CASSLGLKAEAFF.

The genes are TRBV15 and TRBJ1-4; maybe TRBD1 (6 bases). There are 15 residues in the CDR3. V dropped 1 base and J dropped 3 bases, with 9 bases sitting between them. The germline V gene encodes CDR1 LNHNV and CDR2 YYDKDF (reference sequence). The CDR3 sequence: CATSRAGEANEKLFF. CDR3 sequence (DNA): TGTGCCACCAGCAGAGCAGGGGAGGCTAATGAAAAACTGTTTTTT.

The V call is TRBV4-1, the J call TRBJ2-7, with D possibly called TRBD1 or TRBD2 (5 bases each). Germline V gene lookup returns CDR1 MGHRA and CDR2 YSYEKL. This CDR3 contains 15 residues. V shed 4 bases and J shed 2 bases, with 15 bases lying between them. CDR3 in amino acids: CASSPSTGQTYEQYF. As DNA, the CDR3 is TGCGCCAGCAGCCCGAGTACGGGGCAGACCTACGAGCAGTACTTC.

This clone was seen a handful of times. The CDR3 spells CASSRDRVANEKLFF. The CDR3 DNA is TGTGCCAGCAGCCGCGACAGGGTAGCTAATGAAAAACTGTTTTTT. The chain is built from TRBV6-6 and TRBJ1-4, with 7 bases matching TRBD1. CDR1 MNHNY and CDR2 SVGAGI come from the germline V gene (reference sequence). The length of the CDR3 is 15 residues. After removal of 6 bases from V and 3 bases from J, the junction contained 7 bases not matched to a gene.

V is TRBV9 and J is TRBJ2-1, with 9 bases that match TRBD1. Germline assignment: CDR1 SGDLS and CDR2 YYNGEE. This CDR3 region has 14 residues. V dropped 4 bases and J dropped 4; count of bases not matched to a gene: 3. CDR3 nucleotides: TGTGCCAGCAGCCCGGGGACAGGGTACAATGAGCAGTTCTTC. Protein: CASSPGTGYNEQFF.

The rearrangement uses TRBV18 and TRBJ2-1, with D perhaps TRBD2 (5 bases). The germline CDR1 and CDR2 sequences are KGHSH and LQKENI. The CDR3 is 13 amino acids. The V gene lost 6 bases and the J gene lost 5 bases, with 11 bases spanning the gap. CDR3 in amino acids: CASSNREDNEQFF. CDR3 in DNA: TGTGCCAGCTCGAACCGGGAAGACAATGAGCAGTTCTTC.

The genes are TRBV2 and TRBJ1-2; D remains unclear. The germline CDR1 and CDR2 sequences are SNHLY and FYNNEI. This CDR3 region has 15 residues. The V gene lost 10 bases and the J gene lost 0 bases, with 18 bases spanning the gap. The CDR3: CAISPGMKANYGYTF. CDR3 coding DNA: TGTGCCATCTCTCCGGGGATGAAAGCTAACTATGGCTACACCTTC.

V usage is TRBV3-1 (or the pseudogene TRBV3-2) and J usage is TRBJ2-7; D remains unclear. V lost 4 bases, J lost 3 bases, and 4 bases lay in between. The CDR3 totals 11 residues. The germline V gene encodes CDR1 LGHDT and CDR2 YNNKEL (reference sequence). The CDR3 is CASSLLYEQYF. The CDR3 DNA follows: TGTGCCAGCAGCCTTCTCTACGAGCAGTACTTC.

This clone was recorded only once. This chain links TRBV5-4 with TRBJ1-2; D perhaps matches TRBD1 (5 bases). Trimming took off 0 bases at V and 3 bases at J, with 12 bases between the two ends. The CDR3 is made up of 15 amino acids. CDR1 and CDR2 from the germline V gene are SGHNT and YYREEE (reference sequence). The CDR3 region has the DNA TGTGCCAGCAGCTTGGGTCAGGGAGTTCACTATGGCTACACCTTC. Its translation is CASSLGQGVHYGYTF.